The next 29 T cell receptor beta chains were all read from a single sample in a study of T-cell reconstitution after alpha-beta-depleted transplantation in children. Library preparation (for TCRbeta) was performed with unique molecular identifiers. TCRdb redid the calling of the PCR reads with MiXCR, one entry per CDR3 protein. The sample has some 490,000 distinct CDR3 sequences, around an eighth seen once; the top ten hold more than 5.5%. The starting material was PBMCs from the stem cell graft donor, obtained from the stem cell graft. All receptors derive from a human donor who donated a stem cell graft to a child with combined immunodeficiency.

This clonotype was detected a few times. The chain carries TRBV6-5 and TRBJ2-1; tentatively, D is TRBD1 (5 bases). The ends were cut back, 6 bases at V and 0 bases at J, with 9 bases in the middle. Germline CDR1 MNHEY, CDR2 SVGAGI. The CDR3 covers 14 residues. CDR3 protein: CASRYRSSYNEQFF. Written as DNA, the CDR3 is TGTGCCAGCAGGTACAGGAGCTCCTACAATGAGCAGTTCTTC.

The V and J genes are TRBV18 and TRBJ1-1; D unresolved. This CDR3 spans 14 amino acids. V was pared by 3 bases and J by 3 bases, with 11 bases between. The germline CDR1 and CDR2 sequences are KGHSH and LQKENI. The CDR3, as DNA: TGTGCCAGCTCACCGCAACCAGGCGACACTGAAGCTTTCTTT. Its translation: CASSPQPGDTEAFF.

This clonotype was observed at least ten times. One end of the junction varies from germline; a read error may be responsible. CDR3 coding DNA: TGTGCTAGCAGCTTATCGGGACGGCGCTCCTACAATGAGCAGTTCTTC. It is translated as CASSLSGRRSYNEQFF. The chain carries TRBV7-7 and TRBJ2-1; possibly TRBD1 or TRBD2 for D (5 bases each). This CDR3 contains 16 residues. Germline V gene data show CDR1 as SSHAT and CDR2 as FNYEAQ (reference sequence).

With regard to this clonotype: Given a much more abundant clone one base away, this may be a read error. No conserved phenylalanine or tryptophan ends this CDR3, so it is likely a read error. The V call is TRBV12-3 or TRBV12-4, the J call TRBJ2-4, with 8 bases aligning to TRBD1. Losses at the gene ends were 5 bases for V and 5 bases for J; bases not matched to a gene: 5. CDR3 length: 14 amino acids. As DNA, the CDR3 is TGTGCCAGCAGTAAGACAGGGGAGGAAAACATTCAGTACTGC. Its protein is CASSKTGEENIQYC.

This clonotype was seen repeatedly, ten times or more. The J gene is TRBJ2-3, the V gene TRBV5-5, with 7 bases matching TRBD2. This CDR3 has 15 amino acids. Unmatched junction bases numbered 7, after V lost 4 bases and J lost 2 bases. Germline loops: CDR1 SGHKS, CDR2 YYEKEE (reference sequence). CDR3 in DNA: TGTGCCAGCAGCCCTCGGGGGGTCCTCACAGATACGCAGTATTTT. This translates into CASSPRGVLTDTQYF.

This clonotype came up a few times. The rearrangement links TRBV7-9 to TRBJ2-7; D not certain. This CDR3 has 14 amino acids. V lost 5 bases and J 3 bases, leaving 14 bases between the germline ends. CDR1 is SEHNR and CDR2 is FQNEAQ in the germline V gene (reference sequence). CDR3: CASSRTSGHYEQYF. The DNA for the CDR3 is TGTGCCAGCAGCCGCACCTCGGGCCACTACGAGCAGTACTTC.

This clonotype has a handful of counts. This rearrangement joins TRBV29-1 to TRBJ1-2; D perhaps matches TRBD1 (5 bases). The V and J ends lost 5 bases and 3 bases respectively, with 16 bases between them. CDR3 length: 14 amino acids. Germline CDR1 is SQVTM and CDR2 is ANQGSEA. The CDR3 reads CSVRVAGKDYGYTF. In DNA form, the CDR3 reads TGCAGCGTTCGGGTGGCAGGGAAGGACTATGGCTACACCTTC.

This clonotype was counted ten times or more. The J gene is TRBJ2-1, the V gene TRBV10-3; 10 bases are shared with TRBD2. The CDR3 contains 18 residues. V was clipped by 3 bases and J by 8 bases; unmatched bases: 16. Germline values: CDR1 ENHRY, CDR2 SYGVKD. The CDR3 DNA sequence: TGTGCCATCAGTGATCTTTTAGCGGGAGGCCGCATGCTGCATGAGCAGTTCTTC. Its translation is CAISDLLAGGRMLHEQFF.

Here the CDR3 DNA reads TGTGCCAGCAGTTCTCAGCGGGGAAACTCCTACGAGCAGTACTTC. It translates to CASSSQRGNSYEQYF. The rearrangement links TRBV6-2 or TRBV6-3 to TRBJ2-7, with TRBD2 matching over 7 bases. CDR1 and CDR2 (germline): MNHEY, SVGEGT. The trim removed 4 bases at V and 0 bases at J, leaving 6 bases unmatched. This CDR3 spans 15 amino acids.

The CDR3 loop reads CASSLGGGELYEQYF. The DNA for the CDR3 is TGTGCCAGCAGCTTAGGAGGGGGCGAGTTGTACGAGCAGTACTTC. The chain carries TRBV7-9 and TRBJ2-7, with 7 bases matching TRBD1. The junction had 7 bases not matched to a gene; V was cut back by 1 base and J by 4 bases. CDR1 and CDR2 (germline): SEHNR, FQNEAQ (reference sequence). The CDR3 extends over 15 amino acids.

This clonotype was counted a few times. The genes are TRBV20-1 and TRBJ1-4, with 8 bases fitting TRBD1. The CDR3 totals 14 residues. Germline trimming cut 4 bases from V and 7 bases from J; bases unmatched to any gene: 8. Germline-derived CDR1 and CDR2 are DFQATT and SNEGSKA (reference sequence). The CDR3 DNA reads TGCAGTGCTACACAGGGGGTGATTTTTGAAAAACTGTTTTTT. Translated, it gives CSATQGVIFEKLFF.

In regard to this clonotype: Just one base apart from a much larger clone, this may be a read error. The genes are TRBV20-1 and TRBJ2-7, with D tentatively TRBD1 (6 bases). V lost 3 bases, J lost 0 bases, and 21 bases lay in between. From germline, CDR1 is DFQATT and CDR2 SNEGSKA (reference sequence). This CDR3 has 17 amino acids. Here the CDR3 DNA reads TGCAGTGCTAGTAGTTCCTTGGCTCAGGGGCACTCCTACGAGCAGTACTTC. It codes for CSASSSLAQGHSYEQYF.

This clonotype was detected a few times. The chain joins TRBV7-8 to TRBJ1-2; 9 bases match TRBD1. Trimming cost V 0 bases and J 8 bases; bases outside gene matches: 7. Germline CDR1 reads SGHVS; CDR2 reads FQNEAQ. CDR3 length: 15 amino acids. CDR3 sequence: CASSLALQGATGYTF. CDR3 nucleotide sequence: TGTGCCAGCAGCTTAGCGCTACAGGGGGCGACGGGCTACACCTTC.

The V call is TRBV7-9, the J call TRBJ2-1; D possibly corresponds to TRBD2 (6 bases). CDR3 size: 14 residues. CDR1 is SEHNR, CDR2 FQNEAQ, per germline (reference sequence). V lost 1 base, J lost 5 bases, and 9 bases lay in between. The DNA for the CDR3 is TGTGCCAGCAGCTTAGAACTAGCCCACAATGAGCAGTTCTTC. Encoded protein: CASSLELAHNEQFF.

This clonotype has more than one count but fewer than ten. This chain joins TRBV4-3 and TRBJ2-2; 7 nucleotides agree with TRBD2. The CDR3 is made up of 15 amino acids. Germline values: CDR1 LGHNA, CDR2 YSLEER. The ends lost 0 bases at V and 6 bases at J; junction bases unmatched: 4. CDR3 protein: CASSQEGGGPGELFF. In DNA, the CDR3 is TGCGCCAGCAGCCAAGAGGGGGGAGGGCCCGGGGAGCTGTTTTTT.

This sequence joins TRBV20-1 and TRBJ2-3, with TRBD2 as a possible D gene (6 bases). Trimming shortened V by 6 bases and J by 2 bases, and 15 bases separated the two germline ends. The V gene's germline CDR1 is DFQATT and CDR2 SNEGSKA (reference sequence). This CDR3 has 14 residues. DNA for the CDR3: TGCAGTGCCCCCCTGGGCGGGGTCACAGATACGCAGTATTTT. It codes for CSAPLGGVTDTQYF.

There are many counts of this clonotype. This sequence joins TRBV20-1 and TRBJ2-3; 10 nucleotides line up with TRBD2. Germline assignment: CDR1 DFQATT and CDR2 SNEGSKA (reference sequence). The CDR3 is 15 residues long. J was trimmed by 6 bases and V by 1 base; bases with no gene match: 7. The CDR3 is CSARAASGSGDTQYF. CDR3 nucleotides: TGCAGTGCTAGAGCGGCTAGCGGGAGTGGCGATACGCAGTATTTT.

This clonotype was seen a few times. The rearrangement links TRBV12-3 or TRBV12-4 to TRBJ2-1, with TRBD2 as a possible D gene (6 bases). V was cut by 6 bases and J by 4 bases, with 13 bases left in between. The CDR3 runs 14 residues. CDR3 bases: TGTGCCAGCAGACCTCACAGCGGGTACAATGAGCAGTTCTTC. This gives the protein CASRPHSGYNEQFF.

This clonotype was seen ten or more times. The chain employs TRBV29-1 and TRBJ2-3; 9 nucleotides line up with TRBD2. This CDR3 has 15 amino acids. The germline V gene encodes CDR1 SQVTM and CDR2 ANQGSEA. After removal of 4 bases from V and 5 bases from J, the junction contained 10 bases not matched to a gene. CDR3 in DNA: TGCAGCGTTGGACGCCTAGCGGGGACGGTAGATACGCAGTATTTT. Protein: CSVGRLAGTVDTQYF.

This clonotype was detected a few times. This chain joins TRBV6-2 or TRBV6-3 and TRBJ2-1; unclear D gene. In germline, CDR1 is MNHEY, CDR2 SVGEGT. Trimming took 3 bases from V and 8 from J, leaving 8 bases between them. The CDR3 covers 12 residues. The DNA of the CDR3 is TGTGCCAGCAGTTATATTTGGCATGAGCAGTTCTTC. It translates to CASSYIWHEQFF.

This clonotype has only a few counts. The chain links TRBV11-2 to TRBJ2-7; TRBD2 matches at 8 bases. CDR3 length: 16 amino acids. With V trimmed by 5 bases and J by 2 bases, 11 bases remained unmatched. In germline, CDR1 is SGHAT, CDR2 FQNNGV. For the CDR3, the DNA is TGTGCCAGCAGCCCCGGGAGGGCACCTGGTACCTACGAGCAGTACTTC. Amino acids: CASSPGRAPGTYEQYF.

The chain has TRBV30 and TRBJ1-1; D gene unclear. With 0 bases removed from V and 5 bases from J, the gap between germline ends came to 7 bases. The CDR3 has 12 residues. Germline values: CDR1 GTSNPN, CDR2 SVGIG (reference sequence). For the CDR3, the DNA is TGTGCCTGGAGTGTACGGCAGACTGAAGCTTTCTTT. Amino acid sequence: CAWSVRQTEAFF.

This clonotype was found many times. This chain links TRBV6-5 with TRBJ2-5, with D maybe TRBD2 (5 bases). The CDR3 runs 14 residues. The germline V and J ends were trimmed by 4 bases and 2 bases, with 11 bases remaining between them. Germline assignment: CDR1 MNHEY and CDR2 SVGAGI. The CDR3 region has the DNA TGTGCCAGCAGTTCCCGCCGGGATCAAGAGACCCAGTACTTC. It codes for CASSSRRDQETQYF.

This clonotype has just a few counts. This chain joins TRBV14 and TRBJ2-3; tentative D call: TRBD2 (6 bases). The CDR3 sequence is 15 residues long. Germline lookup yields CDR1 SGHDN and CDR2 FVKESK. V dropped 0 bases and J dropped 4 bases, with 11 bases sitting between them. CDR3 sequence reads: CASSQDVTSSDTQYF. The DNA for the CDR3 is TGTGCCAGCAGCCAAGATGTCACTAGCTCAGATACGCAGTATTTT.

This clonotype was detected a few times. The chain carries TRBV24-1 and TRBJ1-1; TRBD1 matches at 8 bases. V lost 0 bases and J lost 0; bases outside the gene matches: 2. Germline V gene sequence: CDR1 KGHDR, CDR2 SFDVKD. This CDR3 is built from 16 residues. The CDR3 here is CATSDLQGAMNTEAFF. For the CDR3, the DNA is TGTGCCACCAGTGATTTGCAGGGGGCTATGAACACTGAAGCTTTCTTT.

The sample holds a few counts of this clonotype. The genes are TRBV20-1 and TRBJ2-1; 8 bases align to TRBD1. The V and J ends lost 1 base and 1 base, in that order; junction bases with no gene match: 12. Germline loops: CDR1 DFQATT, CDR2 SNEGSKA (reference sequence). The CDR3 consists of 18 residues. The CDR3 nucleotides are TGCAGTGCTAGAGGGCAGGGGGCGTTCCCTAGGTCCTACAATGAGCAGTTCTTC. This translates into CSARGQGAFPRSYNEQFF.

This clonotype appeared many times. The rearrangement links TRBV12-3 or TRBV12-4 to TRBJ1-5; TRBD1 matches 12 bases. The CDR3 totals 16 residues. The junction had 7 bases not matched to a gene; V was cut back by 6 bases and J by 4 bases. The CDR3 reads CASSRGTGGANQPQHF. Here the CDR3 DNA reads TGTGCCAGCAGCCGCGGGACAGGGGGCGCGAATCAGCCCCAGCATTTT.

This clonotype has ten or more counts. The chain joins TRBV7-9 to TRBJ2-1, with 7 bases identical to TRBD2. The CDR3 is made up of 17 amino acids. After removal of 2 bases from V and 7 bases from J, the junction contained 14 bases not matched to a gene. CDR1 and CDR2 (germline): SEHNR, FQNEAQ (reference sequence). In DNA, the CDR3 is TGTGCCAGCAGCTTAAGTCGAGCTAGCGGAGGCGGGAATGAGCAGTTCTTC. It yields the protein CASSLSRASGGGNEQFF. The full variable domain, in which reference TRBV7-9 and TRBJ2-1 provide the parts outside the CDR3, is DTGVSQNPRHKITKRGQNVTFRCDPISEHNRLYWYRQTLGQGPEFLTYFQNEAQLEKSRLLSDRFSAERPKGSFSTLEIQRTEQGDSAMYLCASSLSRASGGGNEQFFGPGTRLTVL.

The sample holds a few counts of this clonotype. The J gene is TRBJ1-6, the V gene TRBV10-3; the D gene is possibly TRBD1 (6 bases). Germline CDR1 ENHRY, CDR2 SYGVKD. CDR3 length: 15 amino acids. V gave up 0 bases and J gave up 6 bases, with 9 bases separating them. CDR3 sequence reads: CAISESGAGNSPLHF. The CDR3 DNA is TGTGCCATCAGTGAGTCGGGGGCAGGTAATTCACCCCTCCACTTT.